The text below deals with one T cell receptor (beta chain). What it binds is unknown. Donors in the study were healthy people who gave bone marrow. CDR1 and CDR2 (germline): SGHAT, FQDESV (reference sequence). Trimming pared 6 bases from V and 1 base from J, leaving 19 bases between. The CDR3 has 17 residues. Amplification used 60 Vbeta primers and 13 Jbeta primers. Assay: immunoSEQ multiplex PCR; the TCRdb copy retains only in-frame clones and omits some. Its listing shows approximately 140,000 clones. These data originate in a study of cytomegalovirus exposure and HLA in healthy donors. Study-level points and caveats: TCR beta V- and J-gene trimming, according to a later analysis, was linked to a missense DCLRE1C variant.

This chain joins TRBV11-1 and TRBJ2-1, with D possibly TRBD2 on 5 matching bases. Sequenced sample: PBMCs. The sequence derives from a woman younger than 35 in good health and CMV-seronegative. In DNA form, the CDR3 reads TGTGCCAGCAGACGAGGCGGGCGCATCTTTTCCTACAATGAGCAGTTCTTC. This translates into CASRRGGRIFSYNEQFF.